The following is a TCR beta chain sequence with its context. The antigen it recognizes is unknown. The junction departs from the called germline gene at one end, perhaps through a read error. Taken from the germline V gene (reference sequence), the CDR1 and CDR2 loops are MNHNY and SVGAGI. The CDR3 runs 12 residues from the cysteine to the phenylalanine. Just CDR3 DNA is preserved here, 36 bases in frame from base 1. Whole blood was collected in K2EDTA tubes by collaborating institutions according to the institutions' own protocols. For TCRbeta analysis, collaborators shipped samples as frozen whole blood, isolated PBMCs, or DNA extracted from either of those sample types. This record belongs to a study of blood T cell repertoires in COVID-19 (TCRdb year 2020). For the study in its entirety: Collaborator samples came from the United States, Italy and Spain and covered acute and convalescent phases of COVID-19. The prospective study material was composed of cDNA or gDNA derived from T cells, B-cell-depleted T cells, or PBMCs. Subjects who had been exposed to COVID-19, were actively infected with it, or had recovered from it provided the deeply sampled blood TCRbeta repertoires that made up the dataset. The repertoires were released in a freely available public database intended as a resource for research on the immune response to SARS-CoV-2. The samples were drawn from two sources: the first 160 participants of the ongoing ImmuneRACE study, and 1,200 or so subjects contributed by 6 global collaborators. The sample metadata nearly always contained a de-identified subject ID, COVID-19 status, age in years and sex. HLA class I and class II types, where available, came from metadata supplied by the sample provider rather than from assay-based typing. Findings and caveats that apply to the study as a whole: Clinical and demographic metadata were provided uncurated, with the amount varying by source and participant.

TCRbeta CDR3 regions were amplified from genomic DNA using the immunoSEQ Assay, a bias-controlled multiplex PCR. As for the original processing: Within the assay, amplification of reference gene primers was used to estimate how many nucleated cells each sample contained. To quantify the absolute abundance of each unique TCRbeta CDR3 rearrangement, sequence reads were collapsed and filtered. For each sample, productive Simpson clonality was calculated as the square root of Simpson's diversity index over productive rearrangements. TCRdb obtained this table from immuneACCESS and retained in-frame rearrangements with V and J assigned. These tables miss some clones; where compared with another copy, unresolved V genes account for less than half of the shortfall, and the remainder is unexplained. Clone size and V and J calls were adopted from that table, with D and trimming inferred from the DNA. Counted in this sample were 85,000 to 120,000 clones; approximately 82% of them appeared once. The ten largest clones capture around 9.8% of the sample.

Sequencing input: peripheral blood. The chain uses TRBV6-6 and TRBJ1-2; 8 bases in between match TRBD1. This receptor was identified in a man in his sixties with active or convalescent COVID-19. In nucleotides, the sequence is TGTGCCAGCAGTTCCTCGGGACAGGTCTACTTCTTC. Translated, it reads CASSSSGQVYFF.